The T cell receptor (beta chain) described here comes from a study of CD8 T cells in ankylosing spondylitis. Study conclusions and caveats: Typical of ankylosing spondylitis blood, it appeared, was a TCR beta motif of under 10 highly homologous variants.

In germline, CDR1 is SGDLS, CDR2 YYNGEE. The CDR3 runs 14 residues. V trimming: 2 bases; J trimming: 4 bases; junction bases outside the gene matches: 5. This clonotype was seen ten or more times. Its antigen is not known. TCRdb re-called the 5' RACE reads through MiXCR, storing one row per CDR3 protein. The data contain tens of thousands of distinct CDR3 sequences, less than 3% of them seen just once; the ten biggest clones take up approximately 4.4%. V gene TRBV9 combines with J gene TRBJ2-5, with 7 bases lining up with TRBD1. This receptor was taken from a male donor with ankylosing spondylitis or in good health (not recorded which). The sequencing input was blood, either unsorted or a sorted T cell fraction (not recorded which). The CDR3 region is CASSVRQGRETQYF. The CDR3 nucleotides are TGTGCCAGCAGCGTTCGACAGGGTCGAGAGACCCAGTACTTC.